One and the same sample provided the 24 T cell receptor beta chains below, sequenced in a study of T cell responses to AZD1222 COVID-19 vaccine. Method: immunoSEQ multiplex PCR; TCRdb's copy keeps in-frame clones and lacks some. The data hold roughly 120,000 clones, with about 90% observed a single time. Sample: peripheral blood, taken 28 days after the second AZD1222 dose. Receptors were obtained from an adult who received the AZD1222 COVID-19 vaccine.

This chain joins TRBV4-2 and TRBJ2-3; TRBD2 matches at 10 bases. V was pared by 4 bases and J by 1 base, with 2 bases of the junction left unmatched. Germline CDR1 and CDR2: LGHNA and YNFKEQ. The CDR3 is 15 residues long. In nucleotides, the CDR3 is TGTGCCAGCAGCCCAGGGACTAGCGGCACAGATACGCAGTATTTT. This sequence encodes CASSPGTSGTDTQYF.

Comments on this clone: At one of its ends the junction is not consistent with the germline gene, which may arise from a read error. The chain is built from TRBV7-7 and TRBJ2-3; D not certain. The CDR3 has 14 residues. Germline V gene data show CDR1 as SSHAT and CDR2 as FNYEAQ (reference sequence). In DNA form, the CDR3 reads TGTGCTAGCAGCCGCGACACTGGTGCAGATACGCAGTATTTT. Its protein product is CASSRDTGADTQYF.

The genes are TRBV4-2 and TRBJ2-3; 12 nucleotides line up with TRBD2. J was trimmed by 0 bases and V by 4 bases; bases with no gene match: 2. The CDR3 extends over 16 amino acids. Germline V gives CDR1 LGHNA, CDR2 YNFKEQ. The DNA of the CDR3 is TGTGCCAGCAGCCCCGGGACTAGCGGGAGCACAGATACGCAGTATTTT. It yields the protein CASSPGTSGSTDTQYF.

The CDR3 here is CASSFLGIGEQFF. DNA of the CDR3: TGTGCCAGCAGCTTCCTCGGGATCGGTGAGCAGTTCTTC. This chain uses TRBV7-2 with TRBJ2-1, with D perhaps matching TRBD2 (5 bases). V lost 3 bases and J 9 bases, leaving 12 bases between the germline ends. Per the germline V gene, CDR1 is SGHTA and CDR2 is FQGNSA. The CDR3 consists of 13 residues.

The chain combines TRBV7-9 with TRBJ1-1; tentatively, D is TRBD1 (5 bases). CDR1 SEHNR and CDR2 FQNEAQ come from the germline V gene (reference sequence). V lost 5 bases and J lost 4, with 11 bases in between. The CDR3 totals 13 residues. As DNA, the CDR3 is TGTGCCAGCAGCGGGGACGGCTTCACTGAAGCTTTCTTT. Translation gives CASSGDGFTEAFF.

The chain recombines TRBV2 with TRBJ2-2; D is uncertain. V shed 8 bases and J shed 7 bases, with 8 bases lying between them. This CDR3 spans 11 amino acids. Per germline, CDR1 SNHLY and CDR2 FYNNEI. The CDR3, as DNA: TGTGCCAGCCAATCGGTCGGGGAGCTGTTTTTT. As protein: CASQSVGELFF.

The chain is built from TRBV18 and TRBJ1-3; D remains unclear. Trimming removed 2 bases from V and 0 bases from J, with 11 bases in between. The CDR3 runs to 16 residues. Looked up from germline, CDR1 is KGHSH and CDR2 is LQKENI. CDR3 bases: TGTGCCAGCTCACCAATACAGCGGGCCTCTGGAAACACCATATATTTT. Translation: CASSPIQRASGNTIYF.

This clone was picked up a small number of times. The chain joins TRBV11-3 to TRBJ2-6; TRBD1 aligns across 7 bases. Germline V gives CDR1 SGHNT, CDR2 YENEEA. The length of the CDR3 is 17 residues. V dropped 5 bases and J dropped 1; count of bases not matched to a gene: 8. The CDR3 nucleotides are TGTGCCAGCAGCAGAGGGGGCTCGAGTTCTGGGGCCAACGTCCTGACTTTC. Its translation: CASSRGGSSSGANVLTF.

The chain has TRBV5-6 and TRBJ1-3, with unresolved D. Germline assignment: CDR1 SGHDT and CDR2 YYEEEE. Trimming pared 0 bases from V and 3 bases from J, leaving 7 bases between. The CDR3 spans 14 residues. DNA of the CDR3: TGTGCCAGCAGCTTGGTGAGCGGTGGAAACACCATATATTTT. This codes for CASSLVSGGNTIYF.

CDR3: CASRVRAGYTF. In DNA form, the CDR3 reads TGTGCCAGTAGAGTTAGGGCTGGCTACACCTTC. V and J are TRBV19 and TRBJ1-2; the D is unclear. The germline V gene encodes CDR1 LNHDA and CDR2 SQIVND (reference sequence). The CDR3 spans 11 residues. Between the trimmed V and J ends, which lost 6 bases and 7 bases, there was a span of 9 bases.

The V and J genes are TRBV7-6 and TRBJ2-2; TRBD1 is a possible D gene (5 bases). Germline V lookup: CDR1 SGHVS, CDR2 FNYEAQ. Trimming left V 3 bases short and J 1 base short, with 12 bases between. This CDR3 has 16 residues. As DNA, the CDR3 is TGTGCCAGCAGCTTGAGCTACAGGAAGAACACCGGGGAGCTGTTTTTT. Translating it yields CASSLSYRKNTGELFF.

V gene TRBV27 combines with J gene TRBJ1-2; tentatively, D is TRBD1 (6 bases). Trimming removed 2 bases at V and 7 bases at J, with 14 bases between. Germline V CDR1 and CDR2: MNHEY, SMNVEV (reference sequence). This CDR3 has 14 amino acids. The CDR3 sequence is CASSLTGQGSGYTF. In DNA, the CDR3 is TGTGCCAGCAGTTTAACAGGGCAAGGCAGTGGCTACACCTTC.

This clone was recorded a few times. This chain links TRBV2 with TRBJ2-1; 13 nucleotides match TRBD2. The CDR3 is 18 residues long. Per the germline V gene, CDR1 is SNHLY and CDR2 is FYNNEI. J was trimmed by 8 bases and V by 6 bases; bases with no gene match: 16. Written as DNA, the CDR3 is TGTGCCAGCAGCCTCACTAGCGGGAGGGCCAGAGGGATCGATGAGCAGTTCTTC. Encoded protein: CASSLTSGRARGIDEQFF.

This chain joins TRBV13 and TRBJ1-2; 7 bases are a match to TRBD1. The CDR3 covers 12 residues. Germline V CDR1 and CDR2: PRHDT, FYEKMQ (reference sequence). Unmatched junction bases numbered 0, after V lost 0 bases and J lost 8 bases. The CDR3: CASSLGGGGYTF. Written as DNA, the CDR3 is TGTGCCAGCAGCTTAGGAGGGGGCGGCTACACCTTC.

The chain carries TRBV7-3 and TRBJ1-1; D ambiguous. Between the trimmed V and J ends, which lost 1 base and 3 bases, there was a span of 6 bases. Germline CDR1 SGHTA, CDR2 FQGTGA. This CDR3 spans 13 amino acids. CDR3 region: CASSLSLDTEAFF. CDR3 DNA sequence: TGTGCCAGCAGCTTAAGTCTTGACACTGAAGCTTTCTTT.

The chain carries TRBV13 and TRBJ1-3; TRBD1 aligns across 7 bases. Trimming took 5 bases from V and 0 from J; bases not matched to a gene: 7. CDR3 size: 16 residues. Germline V gene lookup returns CDR1 PRHDT and CDR2 FYEKMQ (reference sequence). This CDR3 reads CASSPQGGISGNTIYF. As DNA, the CDR3 is TGTGCCAGCAGCCCCCAGGGGGGCATCTCTGGAAACACCATATATTTT.

The V and J genes are TRBV5-1 and TRBJ2-7, with D unresolved. Trimming shortened V by 2 bases and J by 0 bases, and 12 bases separated the two germline ends. The CDR3 runs 15 residues. Germline-derived CDR1 and CDR2 are SGHRS and YFSETQ. CDR3 protein: CASSLPFDSSYEQYF. CDR3 coding DNA: TGCGCCAGCAGCTTACCCTTCGATAGCTCCTACGAGCAGTACTTC. The full variable domain, rest sourced from reference TRBV5-1 and TRBJ2-7, is KAGVTQTPRYLIKTRGQQVTLSCSPISGHRSVSWYQQTPGQGLQFLFEYFSETQRNKGNFPGRFSGRQFSNSRSEMNVSTLELGDSALYLCASSLPFDSSYEQYFGPGTRLTVT.

The chain carries TRBV19 and TRBJ1-3; D gene unclear. Germline loops: CDR1 LNHDA, CDR2 SQIVND (reference sequence). This CDR3 spans 17 amino acids. V was trimmed by 2 bases and J by 0 bases, leaving 14 bases between them. The CDR3 is CASSIPASSSSGNTIYF. The CDR3 nucleotides are TGTGCCAGTAGTATACCTGCCTCATCGAGCTCTGGAAACACCATATATTTT.

The chain couples TRBV7-2 to TRBJ1-1; D gene ambiguous. CDR1 is SGHTA and CDR2 is FQGNSA in the germline V gene. The V end was cut by 0 bases, the J end by 0 bases, with 5 bases between. This CDR3 has 14 residues. The CDR3 DNA is TGTGCCAGCAGCTTAGCCACCTTGAACACTGAAGCTTTCTTT. This translates into CASSLATLNTEAFF.

This clone has a handful of counts. Other DNA sequences in this sample translate to the same CDR3. The chain employs TRBV7-2 and TRBJ1-2, with 7 positions matching TRBD1. V was clipped by 5 bases and J by 5 bases; unmatched bases: 5. Looked up from germline, CDR1 is SGHTA and CDR2 is FQGNSA. This CDR3 is built from 13 residues. The CDR3 DNA sequence: TGTGCCAGCAGCCCTGGGACAGCGTATGGCTACACCTTC. Its protein product is CASSPGTAYGYTF.

The chain links TRBV6-4 to TRBJ2-1; D remains unclear. Germline-derived CDR1 and CDR2 are MRHNA and SNTAGT. V lost 5 bases to trimming and J lost 5 bases, with 16 bases between them. The CDR3 loop spans 15 amino acids. The CDR3 DNA reads TGTGCCAGCAGTCACGAACTTGAAACCCACAATGAGCAGTTCTTC. Amino acids: CASSHELETHNEQFF.

The chain uses TRBV27 and TRBJ1-2; D ambiguous. The CDR3 covers 11 residues. V lost 4 bases, J lost 7 bases, and 7 bases lay in between. CDR1 MNHEY and CDR2 SMNVEV come from the germline V gene (reference sequence). In nucleotides, the CDR3 is TGTGCCAGCAGTTCAGGTGGTGGCTACACCTTC. Translating it yields CASSSGGGYTF.

The chain combines TRBV5-6 with TRBJ1-1, with no clear D. This CDR3 is 13 amino acids long. The germline V and J ends were trimmed by 0 bases and 3 bases, with 6 bases remaining between them. Germline-derived CDR1 and CDR2 are SGHDT and YYEEEE. The CDR3 region is CASSLGKYTEAFF. CDR3 nucleotides: TGTGCCAGCAGCTTGGGGAAATACACTGAAGCTTTCTTT. The full variable domain, its missing parts supplied by reference TRBV5-6 and TRBJ1-1, is DAGVTQSPTHLIKTRGQQVTLRCSPKSGHDTVSWYQQALGQGPQFIFQYYEEEERQRGNFPDRFSGHQFPNYSSELNVNALLLGDSALYLCASSLGKYTEAFFGQGTRLTVV.

The chain is built from TRBV5-1 and TRBJ2-2; 7 positions match TRBD2. The CDR3 consists of 16 residues. With V trimmed by 4 bases and J by 4 bases, 10 bases remained unmatched. Germline V CDR1 and CDR2: SGHRS, YFSETQ. CDR3 region: CASSPIIGGSTGELFF. The CDR3 region has the DNA TGCGCCAGCAGCCCTATTATTGGCGGGAGCACCGGGGAGCTGTTTTTT. The variable domain in full, completed from reference TRBV5-1 and TRBJ2-2, reads KAGVTQTPRYLIKTRGQQVTLSCSPISGHRSVSWYQQTPGQGLQFLFEYFSETQRNKGNFPGRFSGRQFSNSRSEMNVSTLELGDSALYLCASSPIIGGSTGELFFGEGSRLTVL.